This T cell receptor (beta chain) was sequenced during a study of cytomegalovirus exposure and HLA in healthy donors (dated by TCRdb to 2017 to 2019). Notes on the research overall: According to an earlier analysis of 550 to 750 of the donors, about 179 million T cells yielded roughly 110 million unique TCR beta sequences and about 300 Gb of sequence data. An early release that covered around 590 HLA-typed donors contained 250 to 350 gigabases of sequencing data and approximately 85 million unique TCR sequences. The genetic ancestry cluster associated with self-reported Caucasian donors included 80% to 90% of the 300 to 400 genotyped donors. The study aimed to test whether signatures of past pathogen exposure could be identified by cataloging public T cell receptors. The T cell repertoires of several hundred subjects were profiled by immunosequencing and related to cytomegalovirus serostatus. A separate validation cohort of 100 to 150 different subjects was used in addition to the 666-subject first cohort. To predict cytomegalovirus infection status, the study brought together high-throughput TCR immunosequencing, statistical association of individual TCRs with disease status, and machine learning. To study patterns of TCR occurrence, a later analysis re-analyzed previously published TCR beta repertoires from hundreds of donors and added high-resolution HLA genotyping. The later analysis used no new phenotypic data to find candidate immune exposures, relying instead on TCR beta sequences and their occurrence across donors. An earlier analysis of around 640 of the donors used high-throughput TCR beta sequencing to judge whether each TCR beta V gene segment behaved as functional or pseudogenic. Donor age, sex, ethnicity and CMV serostatus were collected together with the repertoire data. Genome-wide SNP genotypes for about 65% of the roughly 670 donors were used in a later genetic analysis, which treated that subset as a discovery cohort. All discovery cohort repertoires had been generated using a single sequencing platform. HLA typing covered class I and class II loci at four-digit resolution. The number of typed donors differed by locus: about 629-630 for A, B, C, DRB1 and DQB1; approximately 520 for DQA1; over 600 for DPA1; and roughly 470 for DPB1. About five DR-DQ haplotypes were handled as single units for association and clustering because linkage in the cohort was strong. Among around 400 genotyped donors of the cohort, an average of approximately 240,000 unique TCR beta nucleotide sequences were sequenced per donor, approximately 20% of them non-productive. Study-level results and caveats: Compared with the approximately 670-donor mean, donors in an Asian-associated ancestry cluster had fewer N-insertions in productive TCRs, according to a later genetic analysis. The study gave a list of 150 to 200 TCR beta chains associated with cytomegalovirus. In a later genetic analysis, a missense DCLRE1C variant was associated with V-gene and J-gene trimming of TCR beta chains, and the association was replicated in an independent cohort. Some IMGT-functional V segments, including TRBV6-2 and TRBV6-3, could not be distinguished by the 87-base-pair reads and were therefore excluded. According to a later analysis, parvovirus B19, influenza, CMV and Epstein-Barr virus appeared linked to several top co-occurrence clusters. An earlier analysis of around 500 of the donors showed that most TCR beta V segments appeared in productive rearrangements either about 90% or about 30% of the time, which broadly matched IMGT annotations. A few of the identified cytomegalovirus-associated TCR beta chains were confirmed in vitro to be specific for cytomegalovirus antigens. Because HLA typing was unavailable for some donors at each locus, only the typed subset was used in association tests. A cluster of highly shared sequence variants was judged likely to represent a technical artifact of the sequencing pipeline. When HLA alleles, especially DR and DQ, strongly co-occurred, attributing TCR associations to individual alleles was difficult. The authors suggested that the approach could potentially be generalized to other disease states and immunological phenotypes. In a later analysis, HLA-associated TCR beta chains showed more clonal expansion and lower generation probabilities than non-associated chains that were equally common. At a false discovery rate of 0.05, a later analysis linked about 16,000 TCR beta sequences to specific HLA alleles. While some public TCRs were present in many individuals, most TCR sequences turned up only very rarely across donors. A further reported finding was that TCR beta sequences accurately predicted the HLA-A and HLA-B alleles for most subjects in the first cohort. Over 15 rarely observed V segments, including chromosome 9 orphons, were excluded from the earlier analysis of approximately 600 of the donors because counts were too low. Cytomegalovirus status was reported to be diagnosed by the classifier with high specificity and sensitivity in both the original and validation cohorts. In a later analysis, most CMV-associated TCR beta chains were found to appear HLA-restricted, with HLA associations seemingly driven largely by CMV exposure. Correlated functional status among segregating V segments might reflect linkage disequilibrium, but an unknown experimental factor could not be ruled out. This cohort had only TCR beta chains sequenced, and the lack of alpha or paired-chain data limited which features could be detected. In a later analysis, TCR association rates were found to vary across HLA loci, with the most associated TCRs seen for DRB1 alleles and the fewest for HLA-C alleles. Presence/absence analyses assumed roughly uniform sequencing depth across donors, an assumption that may not hold. Immune exposure information for the cohort was limited to CMV serostatus.

The cohort consisted of fewer than 700 healthy bone marrow donors. At the time of sampling, every cohort member was nominally healthy, though immune exposures that went unrecorded were likely present. The donor was CMV seropositive and belonged to the group of 250 to 300 seropositive cohort members. Every donor gave a peripheral blood sample, and the peripheral blood mononuclear cells from that sample were used for TCR beta sequencing. Genomic DNA was extracted from the blood cell samples with the Qiagen DNeasy Blood Extraction Kit. Library preparation used the immunoSEQ multiplex PCR assay. For the multiplex PCR, a mixture combining 60 forward primers for TCR Vbeta segments and 13 reverse primers for TCR Jbeta segments was used. Amplification of the CDR3 region of rearranged TCR beta genes was performed with a multiplex PCR assay on genomic DNA. On the Illumina HiSeq System, the amplified TCR beta libraries were sequenced as 87-base-pair reads. The original pipeline was this. A later analysis tallied around 80 million unique TCR beta chains across the 666 repertoires, and around 10 million of those chains were shared by two or more donors. Raw reads were error-corrected and collapsed into unique sequences by a nearest-neighbor algorithm in which closely related sequences were merged to remove PCR and sequencing errors. Alignment of CDR3 sequences to IMGT reference sequences was used to assign V, D and J gene segments. For a sequence to be retained, a match of at least six nucleotides to both a V gene segment and a J gene segment was required. Rearrangements were called productive when the CDR3 lacked stop codons and stayed in frame with V and J; all others were non-productive. Following IMGT convention, CDR3 was defined as the stretch from the second conserved V-encoded cysteine to the conserved J-encoded phenylalanine. The earlier analysis of 500 to 600 of the donors excluded sequences that lacked an unambiguous match to a single V gene segment. In an earlier analysis of 587 of the donors, V segments were called functional above 56.7% productive rearrangements and were called segregating when the between-donor standard deviation exceeded 5%. A statistical classification framework was built for diagnosing cytomegalovirus status from the catalog of TCR beta chain sequences. V and J gene assignment, in a later analysis, came from comparing TCR nucleotide sequences with IMGT/GENE-DB human TR gene sequences. A later analysis assigned CDR3 sequences and most-parsimonious VDJ recombination scenarios with the TCRdist pipeline. In a later analysis, each TCR beta chain was defined by its CDR3 amino acid sequence together with its V-gene family, and reads lacking a unique V-gene family were excluded. As a way to deal with suspected cross-contamination and a sequencing artifact, a later analysis dropped 450 to 700 nucleotide sequences that were highly shared and had low generation probability. In a later analysis, a clonal expansion index was calculated for each public chain from normalized within-repertoire ranks of inferred template counts. Generation probabilities in a later analysis came from a VDJ recombination model fitted to out-of-frame rearrangements, and those results were checked against IGoR. A later analysis scored TCR-TCR, TCR-HLA and TCR-CMV co-occurrence with hypergeometric tests, applying a repertoire-size bias correction to TCR pairs. In a later analysis, false discovery rates were estimated by permuting HLA or CMV assignments 20 times. In a later analysis, co-occurring TCRs were grouped using DBSCAN, and TCRdist sequence similarity was added for clustering within HLA-allele-positive subsets. Repertoires with fewer than 30,000 or more than 120,000 public chains, plus five repertoires with anomalous nucleotide sharing, were excluded from co-occurrence clustering. The source is immuneACCESS, and TCRdb retained only in-frame sequences with V and J called. Part of the clones is not carried over; for the studies checked, unresolved V genes explain less than half of this, and the remainder is unexplained. That table gives V, J and clone size, and the DNA gave D and trimming. The table of this sample itemizes about 20,000 clones. The ten biggest clones cover about a fifth of the sample.

Trimming leaves V shorter by 6 bases and J shorter by 1 base, with the junction holding 3 bases beyond the gene matches. Inclusive of the bounding cysteine and phenylalanine, the CDR3 is 15 residues long. The sequence is cut down to CDR3 DNA, 45 bases in frame from base 1. The germline V gene (reference sequence) yields MNHNY for CDR1 and SVGAGI for CDR2. Notes on this clone: Its antigen remains undetermined.

Recombination linked TRBV6-6 to TRBJ1-5; 10 bases in the middle match TRBD1. The sample was PBMCs. The TCR originated in a man aged 55-75 years in good health and CMV-seropositive. Here the CDR3 is given as CASRRDRGSNQPQHF. The bases are TGTGCCAGCAGAAGGGACAGGGGAAGCAATCAGCCCCAGCATTTT.